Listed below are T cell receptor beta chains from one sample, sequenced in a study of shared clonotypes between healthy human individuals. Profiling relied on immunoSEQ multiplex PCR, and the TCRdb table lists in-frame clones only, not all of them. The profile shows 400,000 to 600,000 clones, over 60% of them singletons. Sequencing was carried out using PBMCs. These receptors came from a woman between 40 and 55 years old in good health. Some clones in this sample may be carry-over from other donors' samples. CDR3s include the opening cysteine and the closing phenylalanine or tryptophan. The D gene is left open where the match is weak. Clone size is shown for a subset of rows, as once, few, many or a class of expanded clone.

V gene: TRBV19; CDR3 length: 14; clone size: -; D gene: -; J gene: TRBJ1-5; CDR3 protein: CASSSQGPNQPQHF; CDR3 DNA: TGTGCCAGTAGTTCGCAGGGGCCCAATCAGCCCCAGCATTTT
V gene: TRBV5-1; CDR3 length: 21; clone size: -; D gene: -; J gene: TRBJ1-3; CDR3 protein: CASSLEPPRQPTNYSGNTIYF; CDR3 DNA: TGCGCCAGCAGCTTGGAACCCCCGAGACAGCCTACCAATTACTCTGGAAACACCATATATTTT
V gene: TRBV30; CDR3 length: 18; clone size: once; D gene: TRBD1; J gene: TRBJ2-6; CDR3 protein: CAWGTRRDRGPGANVLTF; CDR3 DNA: TGTGCCTGGGGTACTCGCCGGGACAGGGGCCCTGGGGCCAACGTCCTGACTTTC
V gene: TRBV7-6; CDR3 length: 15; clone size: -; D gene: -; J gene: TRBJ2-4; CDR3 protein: CASSKTQGIKNIQYF; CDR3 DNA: TGTGCCAGCAGCAAGACGCAGGGGATCAAAAACATTCAGTACTTC
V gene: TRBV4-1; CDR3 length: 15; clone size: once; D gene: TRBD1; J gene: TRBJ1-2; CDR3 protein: CASSPAGQGASGYTF; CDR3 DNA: TGCGCCAGCAGCCCCGCCGGACAGGGGGCGTCTGGCTACACCTTC
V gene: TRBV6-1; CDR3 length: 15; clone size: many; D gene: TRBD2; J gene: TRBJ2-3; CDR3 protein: CASSSLAGRLDTQYF; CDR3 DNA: TGTGCCAGCAGCTCACTAGCGGGACGGTTGGATACGCAGTATTTT
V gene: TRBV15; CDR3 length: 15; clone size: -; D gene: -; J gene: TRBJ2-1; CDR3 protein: CATSRDVTGRNEQFF; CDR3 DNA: TGTGCCACCAGCAGAGATGTAACAGGGCGCAATGAGCAGTTCTTC
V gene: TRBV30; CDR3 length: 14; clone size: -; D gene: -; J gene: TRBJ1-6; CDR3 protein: CAWSVLSRNSPLHF; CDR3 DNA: TGTGCCTGGAGTGTACTATCCAGAAACTCACCCCTCCACTTT
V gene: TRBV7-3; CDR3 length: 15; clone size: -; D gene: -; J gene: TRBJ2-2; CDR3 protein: CASSLSRENTGELFF; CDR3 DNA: TGTGCCAGCAGCTTGTCTAGGGAGAACACCGGGGAGCTGTTTTTT
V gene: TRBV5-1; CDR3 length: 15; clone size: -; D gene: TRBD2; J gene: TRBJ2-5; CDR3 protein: CASSLGGTREETQYF; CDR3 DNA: TGCGCCAGCAGCTTGGGGGGGACTAGAGAGGAGACCCAGTACTTC
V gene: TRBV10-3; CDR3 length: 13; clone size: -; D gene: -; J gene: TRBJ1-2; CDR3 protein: CAIRQERNYGYTF; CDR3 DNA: TGTGCCATCAGACAGGAGAGGAACTATGGCTACACCTTC
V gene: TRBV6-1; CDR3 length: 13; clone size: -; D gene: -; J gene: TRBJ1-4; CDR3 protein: CASSVESGEKLFF; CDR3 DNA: TGTGCCAGCAGTGTCGAGAGTGGGGAAAAACTGTTTTTT